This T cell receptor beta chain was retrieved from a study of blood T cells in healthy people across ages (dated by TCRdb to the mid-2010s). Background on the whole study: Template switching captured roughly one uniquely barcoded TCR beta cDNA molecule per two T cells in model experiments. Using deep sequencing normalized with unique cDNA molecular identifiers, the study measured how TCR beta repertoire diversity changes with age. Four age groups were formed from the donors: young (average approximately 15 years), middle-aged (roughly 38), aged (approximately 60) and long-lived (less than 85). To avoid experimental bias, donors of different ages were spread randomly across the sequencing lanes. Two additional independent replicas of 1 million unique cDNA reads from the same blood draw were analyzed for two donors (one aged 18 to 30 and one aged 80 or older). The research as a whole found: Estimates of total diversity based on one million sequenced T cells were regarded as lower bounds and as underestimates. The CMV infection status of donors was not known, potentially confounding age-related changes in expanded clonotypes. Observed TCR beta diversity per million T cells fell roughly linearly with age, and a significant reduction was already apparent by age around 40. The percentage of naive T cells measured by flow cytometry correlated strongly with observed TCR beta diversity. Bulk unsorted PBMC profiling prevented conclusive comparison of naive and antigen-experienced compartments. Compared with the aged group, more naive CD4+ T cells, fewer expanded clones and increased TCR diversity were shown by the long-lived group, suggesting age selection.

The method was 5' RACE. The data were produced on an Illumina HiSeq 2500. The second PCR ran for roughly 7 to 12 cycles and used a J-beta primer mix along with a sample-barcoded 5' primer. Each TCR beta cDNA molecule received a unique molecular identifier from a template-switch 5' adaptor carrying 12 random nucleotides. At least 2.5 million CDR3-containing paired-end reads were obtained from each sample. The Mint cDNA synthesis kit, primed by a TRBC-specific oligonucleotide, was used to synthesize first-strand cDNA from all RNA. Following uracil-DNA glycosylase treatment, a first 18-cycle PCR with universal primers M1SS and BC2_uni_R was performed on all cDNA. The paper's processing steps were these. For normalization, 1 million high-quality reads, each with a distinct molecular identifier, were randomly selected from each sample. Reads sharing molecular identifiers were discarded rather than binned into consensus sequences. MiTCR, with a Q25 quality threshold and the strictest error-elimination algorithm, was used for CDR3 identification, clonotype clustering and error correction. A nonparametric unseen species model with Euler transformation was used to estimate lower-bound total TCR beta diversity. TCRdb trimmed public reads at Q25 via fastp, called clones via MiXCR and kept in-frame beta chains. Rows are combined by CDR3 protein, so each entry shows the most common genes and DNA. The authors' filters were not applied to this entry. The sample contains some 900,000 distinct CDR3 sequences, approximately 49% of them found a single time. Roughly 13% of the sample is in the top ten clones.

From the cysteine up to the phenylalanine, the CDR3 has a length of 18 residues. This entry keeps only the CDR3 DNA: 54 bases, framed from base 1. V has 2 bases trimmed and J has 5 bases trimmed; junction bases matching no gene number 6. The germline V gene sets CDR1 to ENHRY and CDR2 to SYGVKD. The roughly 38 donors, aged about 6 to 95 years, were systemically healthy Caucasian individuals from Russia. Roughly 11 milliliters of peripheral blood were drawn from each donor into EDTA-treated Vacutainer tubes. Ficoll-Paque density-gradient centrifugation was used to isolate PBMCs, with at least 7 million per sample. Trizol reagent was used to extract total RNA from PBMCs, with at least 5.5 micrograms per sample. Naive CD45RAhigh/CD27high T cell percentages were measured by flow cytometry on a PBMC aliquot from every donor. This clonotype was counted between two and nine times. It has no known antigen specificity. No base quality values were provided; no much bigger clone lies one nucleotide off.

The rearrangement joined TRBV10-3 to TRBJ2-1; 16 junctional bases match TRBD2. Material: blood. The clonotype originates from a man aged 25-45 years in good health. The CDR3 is CAISEGTSGGAIHNEQFF. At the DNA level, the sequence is TGTGCCATCAGTGAGGGGACTAGCGGGGGGGCAATCCACAATGAGCAGTTCTTC.